These 2 T cell receptor beta chains originate from one sample sequenced in a study of response to subunit inactivated influenza vaccine. TCRdb re-analysed the RT-PCR reads in MiXCR, keeping a single row per CDR3 protein. The data contain almost 250,000 distinct CDR3 sequences, 12% of them seen just once; the ten biggest clones take up 7.8%. Sample: non-naive T cells sorted from PBMCs, taken approximately 15 days before vaccination. The receptor set was obtained from a man between 45 and 60 years old who received an inactivated influenza vaccine.

The rearrangement joins TRBV24-1 to TRBJ2-7, with TRBD2 matching 14 bases. Germline V CDR1 and CDR2: KGHDR, SFDVKD. The CDR3 spans 15 residues. Trimming cost V 4 bases and J 4 bases; bases outside gene matches: 2. The CDR3 here is CATSDWTSGRYEQYF. The CDR3 DNA reads as TGTGCCACCAGTGACTGGACTAGCGGGAGGTACGAGCAGTACTTC.

The sample holds many counts of this clonotype. This rearrangement joins TRBV7-2 to TRBJ2-1, with TRBD1 as a possible D gene (7 bases). The CDR3 is 16 residues long. Per germline, CDR1 SGHTA and CDR2 FQGNSA. Trimming took 1 base from V and 4 from J, leaving 14 bases between them. CDR3 DNA: TGTGCCAGCAGCTTAGTGGGGCAGGGGGGATACAATGAGCAGTTCTTC. It yields the protein CASSLVGQGGYNEQFF.